This T cell receptor (beta chain) was retrieved from a study of T cells in Graves' hyperthyroidism and ophthalmopathy. The CDR3 spans 17 residues. Deletions cut 0 bases from V and 4 bases from J, with 18 bases between. Germline CDR1 and CDR2: SGHTA and FQGTGA. The table lists this clonotype with a count of one. RNA transcripts gave rise to amplified TCR beta CDR3 regions. An initial round of RT-PCR targeting the TCR CDR3 relied on the HTBI primer set. TCRdb processed the multiplex PCR reads anew with MiXCR; each CDR3 protein has one entry. The sample lists about 600,000 distinct CDR3 sequences, around 16% occurring once.

The TCR originated in a woman aged 40 to 50 with Graves' ophthalmopathy. Sequencing input: blood. The genes are TRBV7-3 and TRBJ1-1; possibly TRBD1 for D (5 bases). The CDR3 bases are TGTGCCAGCAGCTTAACGCCAGACAGCCTCGAACGCACTGAAGCTTTCTTT. As protein: CASSLTPDSLERTEAFF.